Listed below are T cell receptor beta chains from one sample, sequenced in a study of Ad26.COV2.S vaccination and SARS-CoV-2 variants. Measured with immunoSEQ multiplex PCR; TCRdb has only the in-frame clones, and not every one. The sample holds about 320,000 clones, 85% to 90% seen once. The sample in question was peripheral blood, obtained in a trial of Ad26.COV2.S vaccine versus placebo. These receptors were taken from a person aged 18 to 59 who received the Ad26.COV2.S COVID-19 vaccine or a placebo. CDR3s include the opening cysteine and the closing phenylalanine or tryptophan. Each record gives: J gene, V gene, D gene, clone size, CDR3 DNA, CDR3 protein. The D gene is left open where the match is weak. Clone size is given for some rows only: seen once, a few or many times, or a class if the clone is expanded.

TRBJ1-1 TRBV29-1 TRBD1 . TGCAGCGTTCTCCAGACCCTCAGGGGGCTGAACACTGAAGCTTTCTTT CSVLQTLRGLNTEAFF
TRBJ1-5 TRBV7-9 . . TGTGCCAGCAGCTTGTCGGAGGAAAATCAGCCCCAGCATTTT CASSLSEENQPQHF
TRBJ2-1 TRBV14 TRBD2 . TGTGCCAGCAGTCCTCTTAGCGGGAGCTCCTACAATGAGCAGTTCTTC CASSPLSGSSYNEQFF
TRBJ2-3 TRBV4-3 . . TGCGCCAGCAGCCAAGACGAGGGGGTCCCTCTTAGCACAGATACGCAGTATTTT CASSQDEGVPLSTDTQYF
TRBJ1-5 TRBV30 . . TGTGCCTGGAGTATCTATAGCAATCAGCCCCAGCATTTT CAWSIYSNQPQHF
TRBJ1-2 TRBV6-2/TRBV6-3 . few TGTGCCAGCAGTTATATGTCAGGCTACACCTTC CASSYMSGYTF
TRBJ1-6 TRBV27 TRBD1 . TGTGCCAGCAGTTTCATCGGACAGGGTCGTTCACCCCTCCACTTT CASSFIGQGRSPLHF
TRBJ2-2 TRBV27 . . TGTGCCAGCAGCCCATCGCTAGGGGTAGGGACCGGGGAGCTGTTTTTT CASSPSLGVGTGELFF
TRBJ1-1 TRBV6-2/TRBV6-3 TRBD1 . TGTGCCAGCAGCCGGACAGGGAACACTGAAGCTTTCTTT CASSRTGNTEAFF
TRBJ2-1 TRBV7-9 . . TGTGCCAGCAGCTCAAAGCTTCGGACTTCCTTAAATGAGCAGTTCTTC CASSSKLRTSLNEQFF
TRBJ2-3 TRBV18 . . TGTGCCAGCCAAGGACCCATTGACACAGATACGCAGTATTTT CASQGPIDTDTQYF
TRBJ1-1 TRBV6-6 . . TGTGCCAGCAGCCCCGACTCAGCGGGACCTTTCTTT CASSPDSAGPFF
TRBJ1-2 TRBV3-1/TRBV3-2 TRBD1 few TGTGCCAGCAGCCAAGAGAGGGGGCCAATTAGCTATGGCTACACCTTC CASSQERGPISYGYTF
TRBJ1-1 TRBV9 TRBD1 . TGTGCCAGCAGCGTAGGGCAGGGGGGCACTGAAGCTTTCTTT CASSVGQGGTEAFF
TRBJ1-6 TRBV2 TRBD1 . TGTGCCAGCAGTGTTCGCGGGACAGGGGGCTATAATTCACCCCTCCACTTT CASSVRGTGGYNSPLHF
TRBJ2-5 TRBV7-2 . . TGTGCCAGCAGCTTAGGGTACCCGGGGGAGACCCAGTACTTC CASSLGYPGETQYF
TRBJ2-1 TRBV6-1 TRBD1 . TGTGCCAGCAGTGAGGACAGGGTAAGGTTGCAGTTCTTC CASSEDRVRLQFF
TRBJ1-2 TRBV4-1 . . TGCGCCAGCAGCCAAGAGTGGGGGGCAGTGGATGGCTACACCTTC CASSQEWGAVDGYTF
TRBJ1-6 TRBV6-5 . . TGTGCCAGCATGGCCGAAGTTAGTAATTCACCCCTCCACTTT CASMAEVSNSPLHF
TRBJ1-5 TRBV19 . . TGTGCCAGTACTAGGGACTTAACCTTGGGCAATCAGCCCCAGCATTTT CASTRDLTLGNQPQHF
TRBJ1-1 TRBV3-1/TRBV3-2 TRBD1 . TGTGCCAGCTCCAAGGGGGCATCGGGCACTGAAGCTTTCTTT CASSKGASGTEAFF
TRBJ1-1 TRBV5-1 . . TGCGCCAGCAGCGACGCAGGGGATGTCACTGAAGCTTTCTTT CASSDAGDVTEAFF
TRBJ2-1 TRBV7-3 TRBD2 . TGTGCCAGCAGCTCCCTAGCGGGAGGCGATGAGCAGTTCTTC CASSSLAGGDEQFF
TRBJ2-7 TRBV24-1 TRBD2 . TGTGCCACCAGTGATTTGGGGGAGGGCACCGACGAGCAGTACTTC CATSDLGEGTDEQYF
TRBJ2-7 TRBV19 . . TGTGCCAGTAGTATAGACGTGGACAGATCCTACGAGCAGTACTTC CASSIDVDRSYEQYF
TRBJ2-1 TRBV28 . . TGTGCCAGCGGTCGTTTCGCGGGCTTACAGTACAATGAGCAGTTCTTC CASGRFAGLQYNEQFF
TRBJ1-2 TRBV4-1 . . TGCGCCAGCAGCCAAGATTGGGTTTCGGTCGGGGATTATGGCTACACCTTC CASSQDWVSVGDYGYTF
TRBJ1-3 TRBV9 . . TGTGCCAGCAGCGTAAGCGGAGGGAACACCATATATTTT CASSVSGGNTIYF
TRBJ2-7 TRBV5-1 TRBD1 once TGCGCCAGCAGTCAACAGGGGTTCGGCAACGAGCAGTACTTC CASSQQGFGNEQYF
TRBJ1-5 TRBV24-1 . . TGTGCCACCAGTGAGGGGGTCGGGGGCAATCAGCCCCAGCATTTT CATSEGVGGNQPQHF
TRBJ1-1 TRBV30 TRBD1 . TGTGCCTGGACTCGAGGGACAGGAGCTTTCTTT CAWTRGTGAFF
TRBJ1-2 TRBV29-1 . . TGCAGCGTCGACCGGGACACGTTATATGGCTACACCTTC CSVDRDTLYGYTF
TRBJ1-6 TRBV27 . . TGTGCCAGCAGTTTAATCGGTATTGCTATGAATTCACCCCTCCACTTT CASSLIGIAMNSPLHF
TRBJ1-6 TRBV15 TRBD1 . TGTGCCACCAGCAGAGTAAGAGGGGGCGGATCACCCCTCCACTTT CATSRVRGGGSPLHF
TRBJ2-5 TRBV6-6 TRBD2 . TGTGCCAGCAGCCGGGAGGAAGGGGAGACCCAGTACTTC CASSREEGETQYF
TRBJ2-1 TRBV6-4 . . TGTGCCAGCAGTCTTTTCCTAGCATATGAGCAGTTCTTC CASSLFLAYEQFF
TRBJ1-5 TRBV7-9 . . TGTGCCAGCAGCACCGGTCAGGGGAGCAATCAGCCCCAGCATTTT CASSTGQGSNQPQHF
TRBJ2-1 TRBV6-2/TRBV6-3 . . TGTGCCAGCAGCCCGCTTCCTCCCGGTCGGAATGAGCAGTTCTTC CASSPLPPGRNEQFF
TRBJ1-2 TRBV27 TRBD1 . TGTGCCAGCAGCAGGGGGGGGCGGTATGGCTACACCTTC CASSRGGRYGYTF
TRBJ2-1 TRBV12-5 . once TGTGCTAGTGGTTTGGTACAGACGACCAATCAGTTCTTC CASGLVQTTNQFF
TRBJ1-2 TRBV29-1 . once TGCAGCGTTTGGGGGGACCGGGGCTACACCTTC CSVWGDRGYTF
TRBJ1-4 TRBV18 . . TGTGCCAGCTCACCATTTGGGCAGGGTCCCGAAAAACTGTTTTTT CASSPFGQGPEKLFF
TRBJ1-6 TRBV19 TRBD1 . TGTGCCAGTAGCCGAACAGGGGGCTTTGGTTCACCCCTCCACTTT CASSRTGGFGSPLHF
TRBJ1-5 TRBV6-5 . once TGTGCCAGCAGTATCCTCTCGGGCTCCAATCAGCCCCAGCATTTT CASSILSGSNQPQHF
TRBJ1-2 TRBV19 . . TGTGCCAGTATAGGAGGGTCTAACTATGGCTACACCTTC CASIGGSNYGYTF
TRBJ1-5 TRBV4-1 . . TGCGCCAGCAGCCAAGATCGACGGGGTTGGAATCAGCCCCAGCATTTT CASSQDRRGWNQPQHF